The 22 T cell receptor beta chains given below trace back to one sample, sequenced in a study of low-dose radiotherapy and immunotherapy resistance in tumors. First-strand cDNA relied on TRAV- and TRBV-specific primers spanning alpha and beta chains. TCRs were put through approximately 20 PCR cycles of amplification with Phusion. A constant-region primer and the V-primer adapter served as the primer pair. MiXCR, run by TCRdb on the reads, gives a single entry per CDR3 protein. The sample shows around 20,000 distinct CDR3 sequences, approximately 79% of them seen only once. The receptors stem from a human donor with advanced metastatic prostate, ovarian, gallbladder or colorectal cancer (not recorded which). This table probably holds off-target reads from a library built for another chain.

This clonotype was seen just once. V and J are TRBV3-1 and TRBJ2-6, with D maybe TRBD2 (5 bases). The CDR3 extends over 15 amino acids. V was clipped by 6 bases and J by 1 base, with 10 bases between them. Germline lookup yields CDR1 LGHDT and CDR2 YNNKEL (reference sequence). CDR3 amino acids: CASSATGSGANVLTF. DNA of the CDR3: TGTGCCAGCAGTGCAACGGGATCTGGGGCCAACGTCCTGACTTTC.

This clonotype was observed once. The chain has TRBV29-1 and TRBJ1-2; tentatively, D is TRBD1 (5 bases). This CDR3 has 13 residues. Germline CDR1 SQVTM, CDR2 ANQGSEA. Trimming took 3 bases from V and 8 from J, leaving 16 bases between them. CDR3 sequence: CSVDAQGRGGYTF. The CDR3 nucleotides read TGCAGCGTTGACGCGCAGGGAAGGGGCGGCTACACCTTC.

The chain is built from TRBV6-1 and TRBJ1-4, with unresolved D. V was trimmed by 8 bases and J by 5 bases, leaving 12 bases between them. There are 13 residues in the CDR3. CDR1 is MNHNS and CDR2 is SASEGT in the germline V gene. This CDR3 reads CASRRTENEKLFF. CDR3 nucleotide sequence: TGTGCCAGCCGCAGGACTGAAAATGAAAAACTGTTTTTT.

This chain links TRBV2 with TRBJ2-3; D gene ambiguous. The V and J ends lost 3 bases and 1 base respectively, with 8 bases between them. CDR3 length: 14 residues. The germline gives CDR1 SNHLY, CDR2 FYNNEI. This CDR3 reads CASSEASRTDTQYF. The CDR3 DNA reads TGTGCCAGCAGTGAGGCCAGTCGCACAGATACGCAGTATTTT.

The CDR3 bases are TGCGCCAGCAGCCGTCCCGGGACTAGCCCGTATTTT. Its translation: CASSRPGTSPYF. The rearrangement joins TRBV4-1 to TRBJ2-3; 9 bases agree with TRBD2. J gave up 14 bases and V 4 bases, and 7 bases lay outside the gene matches. In germline, CDR1 is MGHRA, CDR2 YSYEKL. CDR3 length equals 12 residues.

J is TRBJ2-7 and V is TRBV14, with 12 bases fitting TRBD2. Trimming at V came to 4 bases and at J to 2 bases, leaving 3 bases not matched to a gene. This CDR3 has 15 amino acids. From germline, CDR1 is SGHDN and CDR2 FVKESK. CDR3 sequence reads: CASSLTSGGTYEQYF. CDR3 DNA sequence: TGTGCCAGCAGCCTAACTAGCGGGGGGACCTACGAGCAGTACTTC. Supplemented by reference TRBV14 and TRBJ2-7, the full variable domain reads EAGVTQFPSHSVIEKGQTVTLRCDPISGHDNLYWYRRVMGKEIKFLLHFVKESKQDESGMPNNRFLAERTGGTYSTLKVQPAELEDSGVYFCASSLTSGGTYEQYFGPGTRLTVT.

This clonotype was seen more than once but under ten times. The DNA for the CDR3 is TGCAGTGCTAGAGTTGGACAGGAAGCTTTCTTT. Amino acids: CSARVGQEAFF. The rearrangement links TRBV20-1 to TRBJ1-1; D possibly corresponds to TRBD1 (6 bases). The V end lost 1 base, the J end lost 8 bases, and 8 bases lay between the germline ends. The CDR3 sequence is 11 residues long. The V gene's germline CDR1 is DFQATT and CDR2 SNEGSKA (reference sequence).

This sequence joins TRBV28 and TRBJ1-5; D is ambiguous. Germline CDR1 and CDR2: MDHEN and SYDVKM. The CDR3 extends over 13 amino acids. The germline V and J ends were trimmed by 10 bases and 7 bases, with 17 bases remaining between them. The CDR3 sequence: CATSPPRLQPQHF. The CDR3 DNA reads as TGTGCCACCTCACCCCCCCGTTTACAGCCCCAGCATTTT.

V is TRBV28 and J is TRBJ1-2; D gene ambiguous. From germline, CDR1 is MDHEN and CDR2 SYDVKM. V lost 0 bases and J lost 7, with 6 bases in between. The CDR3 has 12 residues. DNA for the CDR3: TGTGCCAGCAGTTTATGGGGTGGTGGCTACACCTTC. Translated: CASSLWGGGYTF.

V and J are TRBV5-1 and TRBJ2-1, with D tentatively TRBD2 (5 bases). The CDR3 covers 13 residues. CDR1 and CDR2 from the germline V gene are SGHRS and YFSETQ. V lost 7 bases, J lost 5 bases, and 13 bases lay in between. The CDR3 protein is CASAGRSNNEQFF. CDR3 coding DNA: TGCGCCAGCGCGGGCCGGTCCAACAATGAGCAGTTCTTC.

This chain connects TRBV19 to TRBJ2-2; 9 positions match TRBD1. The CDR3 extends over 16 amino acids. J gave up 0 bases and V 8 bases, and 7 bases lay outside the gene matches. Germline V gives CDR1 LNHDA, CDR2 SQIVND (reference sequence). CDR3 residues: CASSQGAFPNTGELFF. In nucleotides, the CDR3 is TGTGCCAGTTCACAGGGGGCCTTCCCGAACACCGGGGAGCTGTTTTTT.

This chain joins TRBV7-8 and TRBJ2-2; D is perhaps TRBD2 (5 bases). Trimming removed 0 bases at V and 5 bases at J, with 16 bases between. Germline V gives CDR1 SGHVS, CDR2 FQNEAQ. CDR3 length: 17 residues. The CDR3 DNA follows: TGTGCCAGCAGCTTAGCGCGCGGGCGAATTGGGACCGGGGAGCTGTTTTTT. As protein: CASSLARGRIGTGELFF.

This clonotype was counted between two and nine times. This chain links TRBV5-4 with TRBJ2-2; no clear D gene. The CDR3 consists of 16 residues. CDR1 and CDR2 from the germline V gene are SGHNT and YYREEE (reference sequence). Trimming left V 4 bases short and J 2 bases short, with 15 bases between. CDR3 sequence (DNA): TGTGCCAGCAGCCTTGGCGGACGGTATAACACCGGGGAGCTGTTTTTT. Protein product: CASSLGGRYNTGELFF.

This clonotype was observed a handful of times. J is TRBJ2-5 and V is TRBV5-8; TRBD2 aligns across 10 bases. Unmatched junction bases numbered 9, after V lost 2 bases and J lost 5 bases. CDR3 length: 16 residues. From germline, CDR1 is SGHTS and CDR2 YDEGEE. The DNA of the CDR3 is TGTGCCAGCAGCTTAGGTCTAGCGGGAGATTTGGAGACCCAGTACTTC. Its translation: CASSLGLAGDLETQYF.

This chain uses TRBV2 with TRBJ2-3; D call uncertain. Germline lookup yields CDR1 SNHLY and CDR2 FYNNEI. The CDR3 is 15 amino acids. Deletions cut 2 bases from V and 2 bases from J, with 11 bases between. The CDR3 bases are TGTGCCAGCAGTGAATCTGTACTACCCACAGATACGCAGTATTTT. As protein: CASSESVLPTDTQYF.

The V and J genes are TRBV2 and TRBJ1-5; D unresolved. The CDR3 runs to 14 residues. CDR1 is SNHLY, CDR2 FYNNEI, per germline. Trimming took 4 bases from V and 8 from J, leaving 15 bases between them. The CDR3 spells CASSGSASHEPQHF. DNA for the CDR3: TGTGCCAGCAGTGGTAGTGCCAGCCATGAGCCCCAGCATTTT.

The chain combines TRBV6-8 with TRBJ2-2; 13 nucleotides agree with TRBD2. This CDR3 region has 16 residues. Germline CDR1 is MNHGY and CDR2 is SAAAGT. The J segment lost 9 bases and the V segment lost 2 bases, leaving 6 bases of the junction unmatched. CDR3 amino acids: CASSYRTSGSIRELFF. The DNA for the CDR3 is TGTGCCAGCAGTTACCGGACTAGCGGGAGTATCAGGGAGCTGTTTTTT.

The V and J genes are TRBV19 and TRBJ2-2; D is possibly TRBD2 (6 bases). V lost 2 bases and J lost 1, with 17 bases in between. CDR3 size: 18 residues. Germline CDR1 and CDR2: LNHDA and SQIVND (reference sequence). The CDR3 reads CASSIRRTTNLNTGELFF. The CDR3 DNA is TGTGCCAGTAGTATAAGGCGGACTACCAACTTGAACACCGGGGAGCTGTTTTTT.

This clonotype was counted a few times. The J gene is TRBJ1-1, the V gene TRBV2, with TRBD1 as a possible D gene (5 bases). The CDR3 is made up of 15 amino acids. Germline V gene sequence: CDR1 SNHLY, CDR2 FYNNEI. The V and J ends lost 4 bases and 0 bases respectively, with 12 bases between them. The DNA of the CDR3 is TGTGCCAGCAGTGTAGATGGGGCGGTGAACACTGAAGCTTTCTTT. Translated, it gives CASSVDGAVNTEAFF.

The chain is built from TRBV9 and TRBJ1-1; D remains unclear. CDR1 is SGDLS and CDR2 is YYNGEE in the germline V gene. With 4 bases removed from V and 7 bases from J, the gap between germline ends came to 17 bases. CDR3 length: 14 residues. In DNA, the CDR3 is TGTGCCAGCAGCCCAAGACACCGGGAGGGTGAAGCTTTCTTT. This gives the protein CASSPRHREGEAFF.

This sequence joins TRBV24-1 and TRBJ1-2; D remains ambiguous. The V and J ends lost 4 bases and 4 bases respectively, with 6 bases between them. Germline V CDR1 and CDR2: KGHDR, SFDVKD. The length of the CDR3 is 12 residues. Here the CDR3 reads CATSDRTYGYTF. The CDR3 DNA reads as TGTGCCACCAGTGACAGGACCTATGGCTACACCTTC.

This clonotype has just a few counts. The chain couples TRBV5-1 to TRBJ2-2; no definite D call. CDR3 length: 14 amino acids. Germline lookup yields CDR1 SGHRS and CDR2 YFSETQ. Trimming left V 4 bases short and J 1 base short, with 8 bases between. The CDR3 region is CASSIRVNTGELFF. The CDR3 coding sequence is TGCGCCAGCAGCATCCGGGTGAACACCGGGGAGCTGTTTTTT.